This TCR beta chain was observed in a study of blood T cell repertoires in COVID-19. Overall study context: There were acute and convalescent COVID-19 samples, and they came from the United States, Italy and Spain. Nucleic acid was either cDNA or gDNA, and it came from T cells, B-cell-depleted T cells, or PBMCs.

Assay used: immunoSEQ multiplex PCR; TCRdb lists only in-frame clones, some missing. The table includes tens of thousands of clones, around three quarters detected once. The V gene's germline CDR1 is MGHRA and CDR2 YSYEKL. The CDR3 has 16 amino acids. Losses at the gene ends were 0 bases for V and 2 bases for J; bases not matched to a gene: 5. The sample consisted of peripheral blood. V and J are TRBV4-1 and TRBJ2-7; 9 nucleotides line up with TRBD1. The clonotype was recovered from a woman older than 75 with acute or convalescent COVID-19. Written as DNA, the CDR3 is TGCGCCAGCAGCCAAGATCCCGGGACAGGGACCTACGAGCAGTACTTC. Translation: CASSQDPGTGTYEQYF.